The clone carrying this T cell receptor beta chain showed up just once. Its antigen is still unknown. This CDR3 contains 15 residues. Trimming pared 3 bases from V and 9 bases from J, leaving 18 bases between. In germline, CDR1 is MNHEY, CDR2 SMNVEV (reference sequence). This sample is part of a study of cytomegalovirus exposure and HLA in healthy donors. Study details: Within the Caucasian-associated ancestry cluster were roughly 82% of the roughly 400 genotyped donors. Study-level results: A later analysis found that most CMV-associated TCR beta chains appeared HLA-restricted. Across donors, sequencing depth was assumed by presence/absence analyses to be roughly uniform.

Vbeta (60) and Jbeta (13) primers were used in the PCR. Measured with immunoSEQ multiplex PCR; TCRdb has only the in-frame clones, and not every one. The sample consists of some 180,000 clones, approximately 82% of them appearing once. This sequence was found in a woman aged 18-29 years in good health and CMV-seronegative. Sequencing was done on a sample of PBMCs. V gene TRBV27 combines with J gene TRBJ2-1, with unresolved D. The CDR3 coding sequence is TGTGCCAGCAGTTTGATCCCGACTGCCCCTGGTGAGCAGTTCTTC. Its translation: CASSLIPTAPGEQFF.